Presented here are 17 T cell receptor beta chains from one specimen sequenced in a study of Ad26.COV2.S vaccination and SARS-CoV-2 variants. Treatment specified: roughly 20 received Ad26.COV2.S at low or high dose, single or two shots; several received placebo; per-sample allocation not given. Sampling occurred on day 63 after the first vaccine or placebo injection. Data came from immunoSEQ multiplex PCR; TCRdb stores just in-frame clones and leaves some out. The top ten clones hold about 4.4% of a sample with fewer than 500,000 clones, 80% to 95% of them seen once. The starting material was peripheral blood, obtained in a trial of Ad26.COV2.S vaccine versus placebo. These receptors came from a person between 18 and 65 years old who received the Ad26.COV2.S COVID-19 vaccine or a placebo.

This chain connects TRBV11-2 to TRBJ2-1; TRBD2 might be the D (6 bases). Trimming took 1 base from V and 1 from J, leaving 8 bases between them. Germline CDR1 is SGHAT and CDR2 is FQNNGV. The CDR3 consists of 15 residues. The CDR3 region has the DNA TGTGCCAGCAGCTTAGTTAGCGGTTCCTACAATGAGCAGTTCTTC. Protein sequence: CASSLVSGSYNEQFF.

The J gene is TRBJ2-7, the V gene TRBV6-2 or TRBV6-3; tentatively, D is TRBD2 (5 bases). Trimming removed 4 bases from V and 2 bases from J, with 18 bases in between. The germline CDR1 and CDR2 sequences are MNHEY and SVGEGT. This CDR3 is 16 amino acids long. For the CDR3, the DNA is TGTGCCAGCAGTTCCCGGACGCTAGACGGGGCCTACGAGCAGTACTTC. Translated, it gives CASSSRTLDGAYEQYF.

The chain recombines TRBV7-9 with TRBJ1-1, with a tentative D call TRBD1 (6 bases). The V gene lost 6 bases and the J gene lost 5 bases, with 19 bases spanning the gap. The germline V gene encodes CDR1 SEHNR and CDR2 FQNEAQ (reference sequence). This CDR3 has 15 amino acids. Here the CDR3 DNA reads TGTGCCAGCAGTCGAAGAAGGACAGCGATAACTGAAGCTTTCTTT. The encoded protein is CASSRRRTAITEAFF. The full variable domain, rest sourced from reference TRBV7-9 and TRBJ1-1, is DTGVSQNPRHKITKRGQNVTFRCDPISEHNRLYWYRQTLGQGPEFLTYFQNEAQLEKSRLLSDRFSAERPKGSFSTLEIQRTEQGDSAMYLCASSRRRTAITEAFFGQGTRLTVV.

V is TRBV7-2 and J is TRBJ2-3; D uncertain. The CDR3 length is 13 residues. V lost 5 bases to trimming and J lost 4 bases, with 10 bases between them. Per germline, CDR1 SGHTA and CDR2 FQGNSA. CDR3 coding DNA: TGTGCCAGCAGCATGAGTGTAGCAGATACGCAGTATTTT. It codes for CASSMSVADTQYF.

The CDR3 region has the DNA TGTGCCAGCAGCCCGGGCCGGGACAGGGCTTACGAGCAGTACTTC. It codes for CASSPGRDRAYEQYF. The chain has TRBV11-2 and TRBJ2-7, with TRBD1 matching over 9 bases. Germline-derived CDR1 and CDR2 are SGHAT and FQNNGV. This CDR3 spans 15 amino acids. Germline trimming cut 5 bases from V and 4 bases from J; bases unmatched to any gene: 9. Full variable domain (rest looked up from reference TRBV11-2 and TRBJ2-7): EAGVAQSPRYKIIEKRQSVAFWCNPISGHATLYWYQQILGQGPKLLIQFQNNGVVDDSQLPKDRFSAERLKGVDSTLKIQPAKLEDSAVYLCASSPGRDRAYEQYFGPGTRLTVT.

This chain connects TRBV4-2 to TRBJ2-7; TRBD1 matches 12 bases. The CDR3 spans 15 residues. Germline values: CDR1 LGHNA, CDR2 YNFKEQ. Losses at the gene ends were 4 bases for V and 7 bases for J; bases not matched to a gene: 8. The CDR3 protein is CASSRRGQGAREQYF. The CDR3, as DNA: TGTGCCAGCAGCCGGAGGGGACAGGGGGCGAGGGAGCAGTACTTC.

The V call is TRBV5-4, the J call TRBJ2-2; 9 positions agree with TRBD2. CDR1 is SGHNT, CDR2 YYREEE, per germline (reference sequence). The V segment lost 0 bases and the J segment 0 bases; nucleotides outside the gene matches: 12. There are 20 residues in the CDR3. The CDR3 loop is CASSLARASGNRANTGELFF. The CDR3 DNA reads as TGTGCCAGCAGCTTGGCCCGGGCTAGCGGGAACCGAGCGAACACCGGGGAGCTGTTTTTT.

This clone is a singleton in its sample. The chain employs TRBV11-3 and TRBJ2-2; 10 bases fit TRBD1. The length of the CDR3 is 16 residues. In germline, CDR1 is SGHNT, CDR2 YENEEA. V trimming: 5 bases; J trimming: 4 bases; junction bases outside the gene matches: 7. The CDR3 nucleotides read TGTGCCAGCAGCGGTTGGACAGGGGGAAGCACCGGGGAGCTGTTTTTT. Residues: CASSGWTGGSTGELFF.

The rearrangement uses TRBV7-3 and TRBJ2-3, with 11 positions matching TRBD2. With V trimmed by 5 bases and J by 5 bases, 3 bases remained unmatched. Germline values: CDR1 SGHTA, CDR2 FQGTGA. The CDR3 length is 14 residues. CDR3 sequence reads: CASSRLAGGDTQYF. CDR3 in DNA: TGTGCCAGCAGCCGGCTAGCGGGAGGAGATACGCAGTATTTT.

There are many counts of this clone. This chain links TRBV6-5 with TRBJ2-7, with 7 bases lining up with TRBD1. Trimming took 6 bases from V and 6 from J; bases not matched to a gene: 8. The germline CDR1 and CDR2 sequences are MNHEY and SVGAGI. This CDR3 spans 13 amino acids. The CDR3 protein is CASSTTGFGEQYF. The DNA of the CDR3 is TGTGCCAGCAGCACGACAGGGTTTGGCGAGCAGTACTTC.

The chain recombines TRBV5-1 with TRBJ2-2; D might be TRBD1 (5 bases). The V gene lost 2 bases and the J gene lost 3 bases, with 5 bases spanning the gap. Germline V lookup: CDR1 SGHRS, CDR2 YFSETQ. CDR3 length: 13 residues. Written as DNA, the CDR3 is TGCGCCAGCAGCTTACAGGACACCGGGGAGCTGTTTTTT. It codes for CASSLQDTGELFF.

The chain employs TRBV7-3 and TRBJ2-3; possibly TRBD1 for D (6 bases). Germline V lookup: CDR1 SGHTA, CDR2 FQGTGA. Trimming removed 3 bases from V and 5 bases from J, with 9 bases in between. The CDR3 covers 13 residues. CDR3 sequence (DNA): TGTGCCAGCAGCTTGGGGGCGGGAGATACGCAGTATTTT. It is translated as CASSLGAGDTQYF. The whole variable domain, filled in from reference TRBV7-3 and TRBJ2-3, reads GAGVSQTPSNKVTEKGKYVELRCDPISGHTALYWYRQSLGQGPEFLIYFQGTGAADDSGLPNDRFFAVRPEGSVSTLKIQRTERGDSAVYLCASSLGAGDTQYFGPGTRLTVL.

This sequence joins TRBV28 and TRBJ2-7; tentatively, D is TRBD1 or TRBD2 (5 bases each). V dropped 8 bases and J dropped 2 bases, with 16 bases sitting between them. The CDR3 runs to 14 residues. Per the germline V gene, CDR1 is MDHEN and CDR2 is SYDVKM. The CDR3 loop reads CASHPGPKPYEQYF. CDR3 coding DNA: TGTGCCAGCCATCCGGGGCCAAAACCCTACGAGCAGTACTTC.

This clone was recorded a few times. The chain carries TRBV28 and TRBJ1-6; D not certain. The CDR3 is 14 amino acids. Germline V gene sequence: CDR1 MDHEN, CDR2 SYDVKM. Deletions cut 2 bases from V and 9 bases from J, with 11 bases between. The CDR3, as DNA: TGTGCCAGCAGTTTACAAGTCCGACCTTCACCCCTCCACTTT. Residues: CASSLQVRPSPLHF.

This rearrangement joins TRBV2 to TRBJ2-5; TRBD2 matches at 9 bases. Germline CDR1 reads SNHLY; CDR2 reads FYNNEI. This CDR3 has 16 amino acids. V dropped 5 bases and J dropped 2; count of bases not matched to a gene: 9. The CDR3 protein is CASSRQREALQETQYF. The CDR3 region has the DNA TGTGCCAGCAGTCGTCAGCGGGAGGCTCTACAAGAGACCCAGTACTTC.

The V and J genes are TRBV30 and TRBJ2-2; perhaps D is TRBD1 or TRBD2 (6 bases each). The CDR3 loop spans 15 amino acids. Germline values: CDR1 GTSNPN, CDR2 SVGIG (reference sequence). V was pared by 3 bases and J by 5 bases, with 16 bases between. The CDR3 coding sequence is TGTGCCTGGAGGAGGGGGGAACTAGGGACCGGGGAGCTGTTTTTT. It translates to CAWRRGELGTGELFF.

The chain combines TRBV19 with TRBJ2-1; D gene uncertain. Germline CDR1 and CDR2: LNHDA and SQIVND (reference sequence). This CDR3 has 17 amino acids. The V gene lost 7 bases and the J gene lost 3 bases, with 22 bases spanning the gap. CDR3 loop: CASTPTLIFDVYNEQFF. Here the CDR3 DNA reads TGTGCCAGTACCCCTACTCTTATCTTCGACGTCTACAATGAGCAGTTCTTC.